A single sample gave rise to the 23 T cell receptor beta chains below, sequenced in a study of cytomegalovirus exposure and HLA in healthy donors. Primers: 60 Vbeta forward and 13 Jbeta reverse. TCRdb's table, derived via immunoSEQ multiplex PCR, lists solely in-frame clones and lacks some. The sample holds 150,000 to 200,000 clones, roughly 80% seen once. Material: PBMCs. These receptors were collected from a female donor in good health and CMV-seronegative.

V is TRBV18 and J is TRBJ2-1; D uncertain. V gave up 5 bases and J gave up 8 bases, with 7 bases separating them. The germline gives CDR1 KGHSH, CDR2 LQKENI. This CDR3 spans 11 amino acids. CDR3 amino acids: CASSSLDEQFF. Here the CDR3 DNA reads TGTGCCAGCTCATCCCTAGATGAGCAGTTCTTC.

The V call is TRBV30, the J call TRBJ1-1, with D tentatively TRBD1 (5 bases). V was clipped by 2 bases and J by 4 bases, with 17 bases between them. CDR1 and CDR2 (germline): GTSNPN, SVGIG (reference sequence). The length of the CDR3 is 15 residues. The CDR3 DNA follows: TGTGCCTGGAGTACCAATTGGGAGGGGAGCACTGAAGCTTTCTTT. Amino acid sequence: CAWSTNWEGSTEAFF.

The V call is TRBV1, the J call TRBJ2-7; the listed D gene, TRBD2, was not tested against the DNA. TRBV1 has pseudogene status. The CDR3 totals 16 residues. The CDR3 is CTSSQGGTSGLYEQYF. CDR3 sequence (DNA): TGCACCAGCAGCCAAGGGGGGACTAGCGGGTTATACGAGCAGTACTTC.

The V and J genes are TRBV7-2 and TRBJ1-4; D is ambiguous. The CDR3 totals 16 residues. Germline CDR1 SGHTA, CDR2 FQGNSA. V shed 1 base and J shed 4 bases, with 13 bases lying between them. CDR3 in amino acids: CASSLVSGMDNEKLFF. The DNA for the CDR3 is TGTGCCAGCAGCTTAGTTTCGGGGATGGATAATGAAAAACTGTTTTTT.

The count of this clone is one. The chain uses TRBV19 and TRBJ1-6, with D possibly being TRBD1 (6 bases). Germline loops: CDR1 LNHDA, CDR2 SQIVND (reference sequence). CDR3 length: 15 residues. Deletions cut 3 bases from V and 6 bases from J, with 12 bases between. The CDR3 spells CASSMSRGPNSPLHF. The CDR3 nucleotides are TGTGCCAGTAGTATGAGCAGGGGACCTAATTCACCCCTCCACTTT.

This clone showed up just once. The V call is TRBV13, the J call TRBJ2-5; a weak D match, TRBD1 (5 bases). Germline loops: CDR1 PRHDT, CDR2 FYEKMQ (reference sequence). The CDR3 is 14 amino acids. V was shortened by 3 bases and J by 4 bases, with 12 bases between the two germline ends. For the CDR3, the DNA is TGTGCCAGCAGCTTTGGTGGGGCCGGAGAGACCCAGTACTTC. Translating gives CASSFGGAGETQYF.

This clone has a single count. Within the sample, other DNA sequences also encode this same CDR3. The chain recombines TRBV5-1 with TRBJ2-7, with D hard to call. CDR1 is SGHRS and CDR2 is YFSETQ in the germline V gene. The CDR3 extends over 13 amino acids. V lost 0 bases and J lost 2, with 6 bases in between. The CDR3 nucleotides read TGCGCCAGCAGCTTGGGACTCACCTACGAGCAGTACTTC. Translating it yields CASSLGLTYEQYF.

The chain is built from TRBV7-2 and TRBJ1-2; 7 bases are shared with TRBD1. V dropped 3 bases and J dropped 1; count of bases not matched to a gene: 2. CDR1 SGHTA and CDR2 FQGNSA come from the germline V gene. The CDR3 extends over 14 amino acids. CDR3 loop: CASSFGTVNYGYTF. CDR3 in DNA: TGTGCCAGCAGCTTCGGGACAGTTAACTATGGCTACACCTTC.

The rearrangement joins TRBV18 to TRBJ2-4, with 8 bases identical to TRBD1. The CDR3 covers 14 residues. Germline loops: CDR1 KGHSH, CDR2 LQKENI. Germline trimming cut 3 bases from V and 8 bases from J; bases unmatched to any gene: 6. The CDR3 sequence is CASSPPQGADIQYF. CDR3 nucleotide sequence: TGTGCCAGCTCACCGCCCCAGGGGGCGGACATTCAGTACTTC.

The V call is TRBV7-2, the J call TRBJ2-3; possible D gene TRBD2, 6 bases. Germline V gene lookup returns CDR1 SGHTA and CDR2 FQGNSA. Trimming took 5 bases from V and 5 from J, leaving 17 bases between them. The CDR3 is made up of 15 amino acids. The CDR3 coding sequence is TGTGCCAGCAGCCCCGGGGGTAGCTTCCTAGATACGCAGTATTTT. This codes for CASSPGGSFLDTQYF.

This clone was counted between two and nine times. The V and J genes are TRBV4-3 and TRBJ2-7; TRBD1 matches 9 bases. The CDR3 totals 14 residues. Trimming at V came to 3 bases and at J to 5 bases, leaving 5 bases not matched to a gene. Germline CDR1 and CDR2: LGHNA and YSLEER. Written as DNA, the CDR3 is TGCGCCAGCAGCCACGGGGACAGGGTAAACGAGCAGTACTTC. It translates to CASSHGDRVNEQYF.

The chain couples TRBV5-4 to TRBJ2-5, with TRBD1 identical over 8 bases. TRBJ2-7 matches the DNA end more closely, so the J call is doubtful. There are 13 residues in the CDR3. Germline V lookup: CDR1 SGHNT, CDR2 YYREEE (reference sequence). Here the CDR3 reads CASSYDRGHEQYF. In DNA, the CDR3 is TGTGCCAGCAGCTATGACAGGGGACACGAGCAGTACTTC.

The V and J genes are TRBV7-6 and TRBJ2-5, with D possibly being TRBD2 (6 bases). The assigned J gene may be wrong: the sequence end matches TRBJ2-7 better. Germline V gene lookup returns CDR1 SGHVS and CDR2 FNYEAQ. The CDR3 has 16 amino acids. CDR3 loop: CASSDTPAAGSYEQYF. DNA for the CDR3: TGTGCCAGCAGCGACACACCGGCCGCGGGATCCTACGAGCAGTACTTC.

DNA for the CDR3: TGTGCCAGCAGCACACAACGCCCTGGGACAGGGGGCGGCCTTAACACTGAAGCTTTCTTT. It specifies CASSTQRPGTGGGLNTEAFF. The gene calls are TRBV7-8 and TRBJ1-1; TRBD1 matches 12 bases. CDR1 and CDR2 from the germline V gene are SGHVS and FQNEAQ. This CDR3 is built from 20 residues. The trim removed 5 bases at V and 2 bases at J, leaving 18 bases unmatched.

This chain uses TRBV4-2 with TRBJ2-3; a weak D match, TRBD2 (5 bases). V was trimmed by 3 bases and J by 5 bases, leaving 18 bases between them. The CDR3 extends over 16 amino acids. From germline, CDR1 is LGHNA and CDR2 YNFKEQ. As DNA, the CDR3 is TGTGCCAGCAGCCAGGCGGATCTTAGAGAGGGAGATACGCAGTATTTT. It yields the protein CASSQADLREGDTQYF.

The V call is TRBV4-3, the J call TRBJ1-1; a weak D match, TRBD1 (5 bases). Trimming took 5 bases from V and 2 from J, leaving 12 bases between them. CDR1 is LGHNA, CDR2 YSLEER, per germline. CDR3 size: 14 residues. Here the CDR3 reads CASSDGAANTEAFF. The CDR3 DNA sequence: TGCGCCAGCAGCGATGGGGCGGCTAACACTGAAGCTTTCTTT.

V usage is TRBV7-2 and J usage is TRBJ2-2; no clear D gene. Trimming stripped 0 bases from V and 6 bases from J, with 8 bases between. In germline, CDR1 is SGHTA, CDR2 FQGNSA. The CDR3 is made up of 14 amino acids. This chain's CDR3 is CASSLALAAGELFF. CDR3 bases: TGTGCCAGCAGCTTAGCGCTGGCGGCCGGGGAGCTGTTTTTT. Based on the CDR3 plus reference TRBV7-2 and TRBJ2-2, the full variable domain is GAGVSQSPSNKVTEKGKDVELRCDPISGHTALYWYRQSLGQGLEFLIYFQGNSAPDKSGLPSDRFSAERTGGSVSTLTIQRTQQEDSAVYLCASSLALAAGELFFGEGSRLTVL.

This clone was found a few times. The chain joins TRBV12-5 to TRBJ1-5; no clear D. V lost 6 bases and J 1 base, leaving 10 bases between the germline ends. The CDR3 loop spans 14 amino acids. Germline CDR1 is LGHNT and CDR2 is FRNRAP. This CDR3 reads CASGLSDSNQPQHF. The CDR3 bases are TGTGCTAGTGGCCTGAGCGACAGCAATCAGCCCCAGCATTTT.

This chain links TRBV4-1 with TRBJ1-5; 9 bases are shared with TRBD1. The CDR3 runs 17 residues. Per germline, CDR1 MGHRA and CDR2 YSYEKL. V lost 7 bases to trimming and J lost 4 bases; unmatched junction nucleotides: 14. The CDR3 DNA reads as TGCGCCAGCACTAACCATTTTTGGGACAGGGATAATCAGCCCCAGCATTTT. It specifies CASTNHFWDRDNQPQHF.

The chain uses TRBV29-1 and TRBJ2-2, with 13 bases that match TRBD2. This CDR3 region has 13 residues. Trimming took 6 bases from V and 10 from J; bases not matched to a gene: 5. From germline, CDR1 is SQVTM and CDR2 ANQGSEA. The DNA for the CDR3 is TGCAGCGTCGGACTAGCGGGAGATTCGGAGCTGTTTTTT. Translated, it gives CSVGLAGDSELFF.

This clone appeared a single time. The chain links TRBV7-3 to TRBJ2-7, with D uncertain. CDR1 SGHTA and CDR2 FQGTGA come from the germline V gene. The CDR3 has 15 residues. The V end was cut by 2 bases, the J end by 0 bases, with 11 bases between. This chain's CDR3 is CASSLELGSSYEQYF. The CDR3 DNA reads TGTGCCAGCAGCTTAGAGTTGGGCTCCTCCTACGAGCAGTACTTC. The full variable domain, its missing parts supplied by reference TRBV7-3 and TRBJ2-7, is GAGVSQTPSNKVTEKGKYVELRCDPISGHTALYWYRQSLGQGPEFLIYFQGTGAADDSGLPNDRFFAVRPEGSVSTLKIQRTERGDSAVYLCASSLELGSSYEQYFGPGTRLTVT.

The rearrangement uses TRBV6-6 and TRBJ1-5; unclear D gene. Deletions cut 5 bases from V and 6 bases from J, with 11 bases between. This CDR3 region has 13 residues. The germline gives CDR1 MNHNY, CDR2 SVGAGI (reference sequence). The CDR3 spells CASSPTNSQPQHF. CDR3 in DNA: TGTGCCAGCAGTCCGACAAATTCTCAGCCCCAGCATTTT.

The genes are TRBV7-2 and TRBJ2-7; a weak D match, TRBD2 (5 bases). The CDR3 has 14 residues. V was pared by 4 bases and J by 3 bases, with 13 bases between. From germline, CDR1 is SGHTA and CDR2 FQGNSA. The CDR3 region is CASSSVAMVYEQYF. CDR3 bases: TGTGCCAGCAGCTCAGTAGCGATGGTCTACGAGCAGTACTTC.